These 8 T cell receptor beta chains originate from one sample sequenced in a study of cytomegalovirus exposure and HLA in healthy donors. With 60 Vbeta and 13 Jbeta primers, the PCR was carried out. Sequencing was performed with immunoSEQ multiplex PCR; in TCRdb, only in-frame clones are kept and a portion is missing. Seen here are under 130,000 clones, about three quarters observed once, and the top ten hold 5.6%. Sequenced sample: PBMCs. These TCRs come from a male donor in good health and CMV-seronegative.

The chain couples TRBV7-3 to TRBJ2-1; 12 positions match TRBD2. Unmatched junction bases numbered 10, after V lost 4 bases and J lost 12 bases. Germline V gene data show CDR1 as SGHTA and CDR2 as FQGTGA. The CDR3 consists of 15 residues. In nucleotides, the CDR3 is TGTGCCAGCAGCTCTCTAGCGGGAGGGGGGACGGGGCAGTTCTTC. It is translated as CASSSLAGGGTGQFF. Full variable domain (remainder filled in from reference TRBV7-3 and TRBJ2-1): GAGVSQTPSNKVTEKGKYVELRCDPISGHTALYWYRQSLGQGPEFLIYFQGTGAADDSGLPNDRFFAVRPEGSVSTLKIQRTERGDSAVYLCASSSLAGGGTGQFFGPGTRLTVL.

The chain's CDR3 is CASSTQGVAEAFF. The CDR3 DNA sequence: TGCGCCAGCAGCACACAGGGGGTCGCTGAAGCTTTCTTT. The chain carries TRBV5-1 and TRBJ1-1, with 8 bases matching TRBD1. The CDR3 extends over 13 amino acids. Losses at the gene ends were 4 bases for V and 6 bases for J; bases not matched to a gene: 5. The germline CDR1 and CDR2 sequences are SGHRS and YFSETQ.

The J gene is TRBJ2-3, the V gene TRBV7-9; tentative D call: TRBD1 (5 bases). CDR1 SEHNR and CDR2 FQNEAQ come from the germline V gene (reference sequence). The CDR3 covers 13 residues. Trimming took off 4 bases at V and 5 bases at J, with 10 bases between the two ends. CDR3 in DNA: TGTGCCAGCAGCTCCGGAAGGGGAGATACGCAGTATTTT. It codes for CASSSGRGDTQYF.

The chain combines TRBV30 with TRBJ1-2, with 11 positions matching TRBD1. The CDR3 contains 14 residues. Trimming removed 3 bases from V and 3 bases from J; junction bases left unmatched: 3. Germline CDR1 reads GTSNPN; CDR2 reads SVGIG (reference sequence). CDR3 residues: CAWRQDRGHYGYTF. The CDR3 DNA sequence: TGTGCCTGGAGACAGGACAGGGGGCACTATGGCTACACCTTC.

Worth noting for this clone: The sample contains more than one DNA sequence encoding this CDR3. The gene calls are TRBV19 and TRBJ2-1; D is possibly TRBD2 (6 bases). V was cut by 6 bases and J by 8 bases, with 23 bases left in between. The CDR3 has 16 amino acids. Germline V gene sequence: CDR1 LNHDA, CDR2 SQIVND (reference sequence). CDR3 region: CASSQNPSDLWDEQFF. The CDR3 DNA is TGTGCCAGTAGCCAGAACCCTAGCGATTTATGGGATGAGCAGTTCTTC.

This clone has just a few counts. The chain is built from TRBV19 and TRBJ2-7; TRBD1 aligns across 10 bases. V lost 7 bases to trimming and J lost 3 bases; unmatched junction nucleotides: 6. The CDR3 consists of 14 residues. Germline V gene sequence: CDR1 LNHDA, CDR2 SQIVND (reference sequence). The CDR3 is CASTAGTGVYEQYF. The CDR3 nucleotides are TGTGCCAGTACCGCCGGGACAGGGGTCTACGAGCAGTACTTC.

The rearrangement links TRBV30 to TRBJ2-7; D is uncertain. Between the trimmed V and J ends, which lost 2 bases and 1 base, there was a span of 6 bases. The germline gives CDR1 GTSNPN, CDR2 SVGIG (reference sequence). This CDR3 spans 12 amino acids. This CDR3 is CAWSTVSYEQYF. The CDR3 region has the DNA TGTGCCTGGAGTACAGTATCCTACGAGCAGTACTTC. The full variable domain, with the rest looked up from reference TRBV30 and TRBJ2-7, is SQTIHQWPATLVQPVGSPLSLECTVEGTSNPNLYWYRQAAGRGLQLLFYSVGIGQISSEVPQNLSASRPQDRQFILSSKKLLLSDSGFYLCAWSTVSYEQYFGPGTRLTVT.

This clone was observed a few times. The chain employs TRBV27 and TRBJ2-7, with 9 bases lining up with TRBD2. V trimming: 2 bases; J trimming: 2 bases; junction bases outside the gene matches: 4. The CDR3 runs 15 residues. Germline CDR1 reads MNHEY; CDR2 reads SMNVEV (reference sequence). The CDR3 bases are TGTGCCAGCAGTTTACAACCTAGCGGGACCTACGAGCAGTACTTC. It encodes CASSLQPSGTYEQYF.